These T cell receptor beta chains were read from a single sample in a study of cytomegalovirus exposure and HLA in healthy donors. The data were produced by immunoSEQ multiplex PCR, yet TCRdb's version contains in-frame clones alone and is incomplete. The sample yields about 150,000 clones, 80% to 90% seen once. The sequencing sample was made of PBMCs. The receptors were gathered from a young woman in good health and CMV-seronegative. The CDR3 runs from the conserved cysteine through the conserved F or W. The D gene is left open where the match is weak. A row's size may be missing; if present it is once, few, many or a size class.

V gene	D gene	J gene	clone size	CDR3 DNA	CDR3 protein
TRBV29-1	TRBD2	TRBJ2-7	.	TGCAGCTTTCGGGGGGGGGACTACGAGCAGTACTTC	CSFRGGDYEQYF
TRBV2	.	TRBJ2-6	.	TGTGCCAGCGCAGACAGGTCTGGGGCCAACGTCCTGACTTTC	CASADRSGANVLTF
TRBV4-2	TRBD1	TRBJ1-3	.	TGTGCCAGCAGCGGACAGGGGAGCTCTGGAAACACCATATATTTT	CASSGQGSSGNTIYF
TRBV6-6	TRBD2	TRBJ2-2	.	TGTGCCAGCAGGGGTAGCGGGATCGGGGCCGGGGAGCTGTTTTTT	CASRGSGIGAGELFF
TRBV19	.	TRBJ1-2	.	TGTGCCAAGACCCCGGGGGGGGCAGGGAGGAACCATGGCTACACCTTC	CAKTPGGAGRNHGYTF
TRBV28	TRBD2	TRBJ2-1	.	TGTGCCAGCTACCGAAGGGCTAGCGGGAGGAATTACAATGAGCGGTTCTTC	CASYRRASGRNYNERFF
TRBV29-1	.	TRBJ2-3	.	TGCAGCGTTGCTAGCCAGCTGACAGATACGCAGTATTTT	CSVASQLTDTQYF
TRBV18	.	TRBJ2-3	.	TGTGCCAGCTCACCCCGACAGGATCCCCGGGATACGCAGTATTTT	CASSPRQDPRDTQYF
TRBV5-4	TRBD1	TRBJ2-1	.	TGTGCCAGCAGCGCCCCGGGACAGGGGGGCTATGAGCAGTTCTTC	CASSAPGQGGYEQFF
TRBV18	TRBD1	TRBJ1-4	.	TGTGCCAGCTCACCCACGGGACAGGATAATGAAAAACTGTTTTTT	CASSPTGQDNEKLFF
TRBV7-9	.	TRBJ2-1	once	TGTGCCAGCAGTCCCGTATCAGGGTTCGATGAGCAGTTCTTC	CASSPVSGFDEQFF
TRBV25-1	TRBD1	TRBJ2-1	.	TGTGCCAGCAGTGAATATCTACTTGCGGGACAGGGGGGCGGTGAGCAGTTCTTC	CASSEYLLAGQGGGEQFF
TRBV27	.	TRBJ2-5	.	TGTGCCAGCAGTTTAGCGGGGCCAGGTGCCCAAGAGACCCAGTACTTC	CASSLAGPGAQETQYF
TRBV14	.	TRBJ1-2	.	TGTGCCAGCAGCCCTTTTAACTATGGCTACACCTTC	CASSPFNYGYTF
TRBV5-1	TRBD2	TRBJ2-1	.	TGCGCCAGCAGCCCGGAGCTGGGACTAGCGGAAAACAATGAGCAGTTCTTC	CASSPELGLAENNEQFF
TRBV13	TRBD2	TRBJ2-1	.	TGTGCCAGCAGCTACCAAACTAGCGGGAGGTTGAATGAGCAGTTCTTC	CASSYQTSGRLNEQFF
TRBV5-1	.	TRBJ1-4	.	TGCGCCAGCAGCTTGGCTCCCCCAGGGGCAAATGGTGAAAAACTGTTTTTT	CASSLAPPGANGEKLFF
TRBV5-4	.	TRBJ2-2	.	TGTGCCAGCAGCCTGGACTATAACACCGGGGAGCTGTTTTTT	CASSLDYNTGELFF
TRBV7-2	.	TRBJ2-7	few	TGTGCCAGCAGCTCGGTCTACGAGCAGTACTTC	CASSSVYEQYF
TRBV6-5	.	TRBJ1-3	.	TGTGCCAGCAGGGAGATTTTCGGGAACACCATATATTTT	CASREIFGNTIYF
TRBV7-6	.	TRBJ2-1	.	TGTGCCAGCAGCTTAGCCCCTCCCGGGGGGCAGTTCTTC	CASSLAPPGGQFF
TRBV27	.	TRBJ1-2	.	TGTGCCAGCAGTTTTAAGGGAGGCGGCTACACCTTC	CASSFKGGGYTF
TRBV5-1	.	TRBJ2-7	.	TGCGCCAGCAGCTTGACAGGGTGGGAGTACGAGCAGTACTTC	CASSLTGWEYEQYF
TRBV29-1	TRBD1	TRBJ2-3	.	TGCAGCTCCAGAGGGGACAGGGGGTCTTCGGATACGCAGTATTTT	CSSRGDRGSSDTQYF
TRBV19	.	TRBJ2-6	.	TGTGCCAGTAGCCACCCCGGGGGAGAAGGGGCCAACGTCCTGACTTTC	CASSHPGGEGANVLTF